Presented here are 17 T cell receptor beta chains from one specimen sequenced in a study of CD8+ T cells in alopecia areata. RNA was extracted and reverse transcribed into cDNA as the sequencing template. TCRdb keeps only in-frame clones here, not all; method: immunoSEQ multiplex PCR. The repertoire holds approximately 170,000 clones, with approximately 56% as singletons. Regarding treatment: oral pan-JAK inhibitor, 5-10 mg twice daily. The sample here was CD4+ T cells sorted from blood, taken at week 4, from a patient treated with tofacitinib. These receptors were obtained from a human donor with alopecia areata.

This clone was seen just once. This chain links TRBV27 with TRBJ1-2; TRBD1 might be the D (5 bases). This CDR3 contains 11 residues. Germline V CDR1 and CDR2: MNHEY, SMNVEV (reference sequence). CDR3: CTSTGGGGYTF. Here the CDR3 DNA reads TGTACGTCCACCGGGGGTGGTGGCTACACCTTC.

This clone was detected only once. The rearrangement links TRBV14 to TRBJ1-2; D unclear. V lost 1 base and J lost 8, with 8 bases in between. Germline CDR1 and CDR2: SGHDN and FVKESK. The CDR3 has 12 amino acids. The CDR3 DNA sequence: TGTGCCAGCAGCCAAGGTCCGTGGGGCTACACCTTC. Protein: CASSQGPWGYTF.

This chain connects TRBV30 to TRBJ1-2; D might be TRBD1 (6 bases). V lost 4 bases to trimming and J lost 2 bases, with 11 bases between them. This CDR3 contains 13 residues. In germline, CDR1 is GTSNPN, CDR2 SVGIG (reference sequence). As DNA, the CDR3 is TGTGCCTGGAACTCAGGACAGAACTATGGCTACACCTTC. It translates to CAWNSGQNYGYTF.

This clone was detected many times. The same CDR3 can be traced to other DNA sequences in this sample. The V gene is TRBV14, the J gene TRBJ1-5; D unclear. This CDR3 is 13 amino acids long. Trimming took off 1 base at V and 6 bases at J, with 7 bases between the two ends. Germline lookup yields CDR1 SGHDN and CDR2 FVKESK. CDR3 protein: CASSQGLGQPQHF. As DNA, the CDR3 is TGTGCCAGCAGCCAAGGGCTCGGTCAGCCCCAGCATTTT.

The gene calls are TRBV25-1 and TRBJ2-3, with D maybe TRBD2 (5 bases). Germline CDR1 is MGHDK and CDR2 is SYGVNS. There are 15 residues in the CDR3. Trimming left V 1 base short and J 6 bases short, with 14 bases between. The CDR3, as DNA: TGTGCCAGCAGTGAATCGACTACCATAGAGGATACGCAGTATTTT. This sequence encodes CASSESTTIEDTQYF.

The gene calls are TRBV7-2 and TRBJ2-3, with D hard to call. From germline, CDR1 is SGHTA and CDR2 FQGNSA. This CDR3 region has 13 residues. V lost 7 bases, J lost 2 bases, and 10 bases lay in between. CDR3 DNA sequence: TGTGCCAGCACCGAAGGGTCCACAGATACGCAGTATTTT. Its translation is CASTEGSTDTQYF.

This chain connects TRBV7-9 to TRBJ2-3; 12 bases map to TRBD2. V shed 8 bases and J 5 bases; nucleotides not matched to a gene: 5. Germline V gene data show CDR1 as SEHNR and CDR2 as FQNEAQ (reference sequence). CDR3 length: 14 residues. CDR3 protein: CASEPGLAGDTQYF. The CDR3 DNA is TGTGCCAGCGAACCGGGACTAGCGGGAGATACGCAGTATTTT.

The chain links TRBV18 to TRBJ1-1; D is unclear. Germline V gene data show CDR1 as KGHSH and CDR2 as LQKENI. V dropped 1 base and J dropped 1 base, with 7 bases sitting between them. CDR3 size: 14 residues. In nucleotides, the CDR3 is TGTGCCAGCTCACCACAGACGGGGAACACTGAAGCTTTCTTT. Protein product: CASSPQTGNTEAFF.

V and J are TRBV29-1 and TRBJ2-7; no definite D call. The CDR3 extends over 12 amino acids. In germline, CDR1 is SQVTM, CDR2 ANQGSEA. Trimming took 6 bases from V and 10 from J, leaving 19 bases between them. For the CDR3, the DNA is TGCAGCGTGCAGGACGCCACCATCGAACAGTACTTC. It is translated as CSVQDATIEQYF.

In this sample, this clone turned up a few times. The chain uses TRBV23-1 and TRBJ1-1; D is undetermined. TRBV23-1 is an ORF, with its function uncertain. Trimming shortened V by 8 bases and J by 1 base, and 5 bases separated the two germline ends. The CDR3 loop spans 11 amino acids. The CDR3 region is CASGRNTEAFF. DNA of the CDR3: TGCGCCAGCGGCCGGAACACTGAAGCTTTCTTT.

The chain carries TRBV19 and TRBJ1-5; a possible D gene is TRBD1 (6 bases). This CDR3 is 14 amino acids long. CDR1 LNHDA and CDR2 SQIVND come from the germline V gene (reference sequence). V lost 1 base and J 4 bases, leaving 8 bases between the germline ends. CDR3 residues: CASSIARGNQPQHF. The DNA for the CDR3 is TGTGCCAGTAGTATAGCCAGGGGTAATCAGCCCCAGCATTTT.

This clone has only a few counts. CDR3 nucleotides: TGTGCCAGCTCACCGGGACAGGGGGCCTACGAGCAGTACTTC. This encodes CASSPGQGAYEQYF. The chain employs TRBV18 and TRBJ2-7; 11 bases are shared with TRBD1. There are 14 residues in the CDR3. Trimming removed 3 bases from V and 2 bases from J; junction bases left unmatched: 0. Germline V gives CDR1 KGHSH, CDR2 LQKENI. Looking up the rest from reference TRBV18 and TRBJ2-7 gives the full variable domain: NAGVMQNPRHLVRRRGQEARLRCSPMKGHSHVYWYRQLPEEGLKFMVYLQKENIIDESGMPKERFSAEFPKEGPSILRIQQVVRGDSAAYFCASSPGQGAYEQYFGPGTRLTVT.

This clone was counted a single time. The rearrangement links TRBV25-1 to TRBJ2-5; TRBD2 matches 8 bases. Gene TRBJ2-7 matches the end of the DNA better, so the J call may be wrong. The CDR3 totals 14 residues. Germline V gives CDR1 MGHDK, CDR2 SYGVNS. CDR3 sequence: CASSNPGGIYEQYF. As DNA, the CDR3 is TGTGCCAGCAGTAACCCGGGAGGGATCTACGAGCAGTACTTC.

The rearrangement links TRBV28 to TRBJ1-2; 9 bases are shared with TRBD1. This CDR3 has 17 amino acids. After removal of 5 bases from V and 2 bases from J, the junction contained 12 bases not matched to a gene. Germline CDR1 reads MDHEN; CDR2 reads SYDVKM. CDR3 region: CASSPMGQGAWNYGYTF. As DNA, the CDR3 is TGTGCCAGCAGTCCTATGGGACAGGGCGCTTGGAACTATGGCTACACCTTC.

V is TRBV29-1 and J is TRBJ1-2; possible D gene TRBD1, 5 bases. V was trimmed by 6 bases and J by 4 bases, leaving 12 bases between them. This CDR3 contains 12 residues. The V gene's germline CDR1 is SQVTM and CDR2 ANQGSEA. CDR3 residues: CSVQAGTYGYTF. CDR3 bases: TGCAGCGTCCAAGCCGGGACCTATGGCTACACCTTC. Full variable domain (outside the CDR3, taken from reference TRBV29-1 and TRBJ1-2): SAVISQKPSRDICQRGTSLTIQCQVDSQVTMMFWYRQQPGQSLTLIATANQGSEATYESGFVIDKFPISRPNLTFSTLTVSNMSPEDSSIYLCSVQAGTYGYTFGSGTRLTVV.

This sequence joins TRBV29-1 and TRBJ2-1; D remains ambiguous. Germline V gene data show CDR1 as SQVTM and CDR2 as ANQGSEA. The CDR3 extends over 16 amino acids. V was shortened by 0 bases and J by 0 bases, with 12 bases between the two germline ends. CDR3 in amino acids: CSVEDRPRSSYNEQFF. The CDR3, as DNA: TGCAGCGTTGAAGATCGACCCCGGAGCTCCTACAATGAGCAGTTCTTC.

This clone was observed a few times. This chain links TRBV5-8 with TRBJ2-7; 12 bases map to TRBD1. The ends lost 2 bases at V and 6 bases at J; junction bases unmatched: 3. The germline gives CDR1 SGHTS, CDR2 YDEGEE. The CDR3 consists of 14 residues. CDR3 nucleotide sequence: TGTGCCAGCAGCTTTGGGACAGGGGGCCGCGAGCAGTACTTC. Amino acid sequence: CASSFGTGGREQYF.